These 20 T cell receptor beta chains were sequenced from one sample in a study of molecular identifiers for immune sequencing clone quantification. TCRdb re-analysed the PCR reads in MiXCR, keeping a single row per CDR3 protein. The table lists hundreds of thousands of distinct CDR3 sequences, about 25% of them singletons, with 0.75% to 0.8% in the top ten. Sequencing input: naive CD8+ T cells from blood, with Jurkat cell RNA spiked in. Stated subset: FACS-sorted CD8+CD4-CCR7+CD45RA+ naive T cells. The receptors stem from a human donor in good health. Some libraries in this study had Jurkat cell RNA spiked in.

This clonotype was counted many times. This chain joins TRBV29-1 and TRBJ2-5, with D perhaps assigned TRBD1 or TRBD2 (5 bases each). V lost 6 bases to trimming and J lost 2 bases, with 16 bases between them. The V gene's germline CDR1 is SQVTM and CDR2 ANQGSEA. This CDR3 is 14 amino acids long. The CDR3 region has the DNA TGCAGCGTCGAGAGAGGGACGCAGCAAGAGACCCAGTACTTC. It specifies CSVERGTQQETQYF.

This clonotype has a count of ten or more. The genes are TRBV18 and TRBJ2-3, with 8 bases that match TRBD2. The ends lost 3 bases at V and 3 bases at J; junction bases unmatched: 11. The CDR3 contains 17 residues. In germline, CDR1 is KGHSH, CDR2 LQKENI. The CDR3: CASSPPLVAGNTDTQYF. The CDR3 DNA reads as TGTGCCAGCTCACCGCCGCTGGTAGCGGGGAATACAGATACGCAGTATTTT.

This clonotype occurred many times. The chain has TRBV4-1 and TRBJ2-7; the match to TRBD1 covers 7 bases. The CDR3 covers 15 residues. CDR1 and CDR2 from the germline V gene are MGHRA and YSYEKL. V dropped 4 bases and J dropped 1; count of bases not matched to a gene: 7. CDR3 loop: CASSLKTGSSYEQYF. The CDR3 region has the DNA TGCGCCAGCAGCCTAAAGACAGGGAGTTCCTACGAGCAGTACTTC.

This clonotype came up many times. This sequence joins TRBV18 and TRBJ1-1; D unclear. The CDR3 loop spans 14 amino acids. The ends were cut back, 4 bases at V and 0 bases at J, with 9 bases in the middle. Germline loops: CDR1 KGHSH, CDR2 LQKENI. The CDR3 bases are TGTGCCAGCTCACACATTTCCATGAACACTGAAGCTTTCTTT. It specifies CASSHISMNTEAFF.

CDR3 coding DNA: TGTGCCAGCAGCCAAGATTCCAGGGGGCTTGGCTATGGCTACACCTTC. This translates into CASSQDSRGLGYGYTF. The chain uses TRBV14 and TRBJ1-2, with 8 bases that match TRBD1. This CDR3 is 16 amino acids long. CDR1 and CDR2 (germline): SGHDN, FVKESK. V was clipped by 0 bases and J by 4 bases; unmatched bases: 7.

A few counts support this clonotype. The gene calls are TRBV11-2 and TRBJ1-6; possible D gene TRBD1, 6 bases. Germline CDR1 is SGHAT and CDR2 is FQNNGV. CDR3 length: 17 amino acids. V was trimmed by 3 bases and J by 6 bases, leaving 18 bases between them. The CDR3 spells CASSFQSSGGRNSPLHF. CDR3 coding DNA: TGTGCCAGCAGCTTCCAATCCTCCGGGGGGCGTAATTCACCCCTCCACTTT.

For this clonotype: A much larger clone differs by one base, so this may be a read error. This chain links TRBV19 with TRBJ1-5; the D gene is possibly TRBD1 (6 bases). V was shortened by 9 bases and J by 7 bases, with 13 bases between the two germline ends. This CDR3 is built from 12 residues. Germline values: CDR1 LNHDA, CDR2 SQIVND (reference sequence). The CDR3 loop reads CASRGGGQPQHF. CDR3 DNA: TGTGCCAGCCGTGGCGGGGGCCAGCCCCAGCATTTT. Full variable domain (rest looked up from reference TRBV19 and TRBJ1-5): DGGITQSPKYLFRKEGQNVTLSCEQNLNHDAMYWYRQDPGQGLRLIYYSQIVNDFQKGDIAEGYSVSREKKESFPLTVTSAQKNPTAFYLCASRGGGQPQHFGDGTRLSIL.

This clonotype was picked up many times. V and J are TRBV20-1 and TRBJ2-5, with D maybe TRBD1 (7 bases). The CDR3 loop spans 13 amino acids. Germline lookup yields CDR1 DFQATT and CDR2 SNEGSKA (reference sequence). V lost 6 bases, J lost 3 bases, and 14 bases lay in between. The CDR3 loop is CSARPRGEETQYF. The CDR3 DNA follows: TGCAGTGCCAGGCCCAGGGGGGAAGAGACCCAGTACTTC.

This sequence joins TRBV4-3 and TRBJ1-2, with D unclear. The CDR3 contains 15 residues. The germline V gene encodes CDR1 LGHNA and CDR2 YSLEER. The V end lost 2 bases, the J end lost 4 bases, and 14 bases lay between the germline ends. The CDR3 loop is CASSQSAGFLYGYTF. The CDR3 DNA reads TGCGCCAGCAGCCAATCCGCGGGGTTCCTCTATGGCTACACCTTC.

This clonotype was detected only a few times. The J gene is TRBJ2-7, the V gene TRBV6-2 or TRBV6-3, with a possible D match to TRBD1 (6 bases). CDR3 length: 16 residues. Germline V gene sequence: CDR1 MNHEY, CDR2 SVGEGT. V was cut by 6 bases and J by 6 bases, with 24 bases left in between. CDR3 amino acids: CASRLFPGAWEGEQYF. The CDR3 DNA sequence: TGTGCCAGCAGACTCTTCCCAGGGGCTTGGGAAGGCGAGCAGTACTTC.

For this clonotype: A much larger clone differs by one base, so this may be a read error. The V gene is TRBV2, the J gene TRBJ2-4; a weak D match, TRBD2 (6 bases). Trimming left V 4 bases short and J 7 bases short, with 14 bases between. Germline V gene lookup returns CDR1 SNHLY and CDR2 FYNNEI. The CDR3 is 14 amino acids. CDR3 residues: CASSGARGGNIQYF. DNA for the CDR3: TGTGCCAGCAGTGGGGCGCGGGGCGGGAACATTCAGTACTTC.

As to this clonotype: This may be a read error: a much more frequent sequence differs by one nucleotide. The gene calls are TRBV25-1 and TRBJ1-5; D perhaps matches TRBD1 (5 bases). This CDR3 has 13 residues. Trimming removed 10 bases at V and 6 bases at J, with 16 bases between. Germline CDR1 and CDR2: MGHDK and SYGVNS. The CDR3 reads CANSIGAGQPQHF. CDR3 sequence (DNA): TGTGCCAACAGCATAGGGGCAGGTCAGCCCCAGCATTTT.

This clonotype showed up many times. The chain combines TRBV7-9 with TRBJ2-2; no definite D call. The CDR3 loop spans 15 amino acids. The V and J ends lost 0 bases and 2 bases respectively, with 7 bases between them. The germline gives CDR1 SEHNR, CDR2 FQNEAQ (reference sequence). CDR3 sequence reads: CASSLAARNTGELFF. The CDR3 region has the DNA TGTGCCAGCAGCTTAGCAGCCAGAAACACCGGGGAGCTGTTTTTT.

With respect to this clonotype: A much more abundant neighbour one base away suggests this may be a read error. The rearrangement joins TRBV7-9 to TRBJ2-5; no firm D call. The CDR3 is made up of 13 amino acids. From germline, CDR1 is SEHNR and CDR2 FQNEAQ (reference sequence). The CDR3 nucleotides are TGTGCCAGCAGCCTTCTCTATCAAGAGCCCCAGTACTTC. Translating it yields CASSLLYQEPQYF.

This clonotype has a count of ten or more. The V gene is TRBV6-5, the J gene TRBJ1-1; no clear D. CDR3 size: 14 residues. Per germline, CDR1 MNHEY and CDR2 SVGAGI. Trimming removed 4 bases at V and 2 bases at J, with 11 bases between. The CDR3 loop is CASSLEGPNTEAFF. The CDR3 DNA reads TGTGCCAGCAGTTTGGAGGGCCCAAACACTGAAGCTTTCTTT.

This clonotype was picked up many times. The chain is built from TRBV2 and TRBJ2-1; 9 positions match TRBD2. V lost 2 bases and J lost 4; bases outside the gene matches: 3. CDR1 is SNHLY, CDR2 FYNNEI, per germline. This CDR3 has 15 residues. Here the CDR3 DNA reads TGTGCCAGCAGTGAACAGCGGGAGGTTTACAATGAGCAGTTCTTC. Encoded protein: CASSEQREVYNEQFF.

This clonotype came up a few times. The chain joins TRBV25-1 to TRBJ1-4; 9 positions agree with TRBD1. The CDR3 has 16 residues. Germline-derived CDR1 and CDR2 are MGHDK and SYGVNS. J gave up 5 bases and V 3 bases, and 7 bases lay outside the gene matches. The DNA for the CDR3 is TGTGCCAGCAGTGATCTTTCCGGGACAGGGAATGAAAAACTGTTTTTT. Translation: CASSDLSGTGNEKLFF.

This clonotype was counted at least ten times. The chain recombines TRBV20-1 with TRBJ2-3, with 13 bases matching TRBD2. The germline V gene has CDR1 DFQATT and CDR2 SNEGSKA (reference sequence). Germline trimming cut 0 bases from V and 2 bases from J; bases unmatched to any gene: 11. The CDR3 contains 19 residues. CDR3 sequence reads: CSARDPPGLAGYYTDTQYF. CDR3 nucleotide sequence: TGCAGTGCTAGAGATCCACCGGGACTAGCGGGGTATTACACAGATACGCAGTATTTT.

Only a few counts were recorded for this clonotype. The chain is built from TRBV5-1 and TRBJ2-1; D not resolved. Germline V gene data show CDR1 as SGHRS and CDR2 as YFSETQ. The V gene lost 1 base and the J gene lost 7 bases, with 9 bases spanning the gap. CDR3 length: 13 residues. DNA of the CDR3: TGCGCCAGCAGCTTGAGTTGGGCGAATGAGCAGTTCTTC. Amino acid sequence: CASSLSWANEQFF.

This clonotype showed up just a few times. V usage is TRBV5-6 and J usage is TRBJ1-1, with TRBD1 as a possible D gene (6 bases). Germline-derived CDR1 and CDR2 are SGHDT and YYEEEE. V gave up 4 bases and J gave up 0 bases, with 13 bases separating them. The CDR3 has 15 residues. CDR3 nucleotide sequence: TGTGCCAGCAGCCTAGGACAGACGATGAACACTGAAGCTTTCTTT. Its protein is CASSLGQTMNTEAFF.